This section outlines one TCR beta chain sequence together with its context. Its antigen is not known. A multiplex PCR was run with 60 Vbeta primers and 13 Jbeta primers. Measured with immunoSEQ multiplex PCR; TCRdb has only the in-frame clones, and not every one. This table holds 95,000 to 150,000 clones, more than 75% found once. These data are taken from a study of cytomegalovirus exposure and HLA in healthy donors. Study-level points and caveats: In a later analysis, TCR association rates varied by HLA locus: DRB1 most, HLA-C fewest. Serostatus for CMV was the only available immune exposure information.

There are 15 residues in the CDR3. The V gene's germline CDR1 is SEHNR and CDR2 FQNEAQ (reference sequence). V shed 5 bases and J shed 2 bases, with 10 bases lying between them. The specimen was PBMCs. This sequence originates from a man aged 18 to 30 in good health and CMV-seronegative. This chain joins TRBV7-9 and TRBJ2-6; D gene uncertain. The CDR3: CASSLGVTGANVLTF. Here the CDR3 DNA reads TGTGCCAGCAGCCTAGGAGTAACTGGGGCCAACGTCCTGACTTTC.